These 12 T cell receptor beta chains were all obtained from the same sample, sequenced in a study of cytotoxic CD8 clonotypes in ibrutinib-treated CLL. TCRdb keeps only in-frame clones here, not all; method: immunoSEQ multiplex PCR. There are 60,000 to 95,000 clones in the sample; approximately 82% occur only once, and about 40% lies in the top ten. The specimen was PBMCs, collected after 24 months of ibrutinib treatment. Receptors were obtained from a human donor with chronic lymphocytic leukemia.

This chain uses TRBV7-6 with TRBJ1-1; 7 bases fit TRBD1. V lost 5 bases to trimming and J lost 6 bases; unmatched junction nucleotides: 6. Germline assignment: CDR1 SGHVS and CDR2 FNYEAQ. The CDR3 runs to 13 residues. The CDR3 region is CASSGTGVAEAFF. In DNA, the CDR3 is TGTGCCAGCAGCGGTACAGGGGTGGCTGAAGCTTTCTTT.

The chain carries TRBV5-1 and TRBJ1-2; D gene ambiguous. V dropped 4 bases and J dropped 0 bases, with 10 bases sitting between them. CDR1 is SGHRS and CDR2 is YFSETQ in the germline V gene. The CDR3 covers 14 residues. The CDR3 DNA follows: TGCGCCAGCAGCCCCTCACCAGCTAACTATGGCTACACCTTC. Translation gives CASSPSPANYGYTF. The full variable domain, with the rest looked up from reference TRBV5-1 and TRBJ1-2, is KAGVTQTPRYLIKTRGQQVTLSCSPISGHRSVSWYQQTPGQGLQFLFEYFSETQRNKGNFPGRFSGRQFSNSRSEMNVSTLELGDSALYLCASSPSPANYGYTFGSGTRLTVV.

The chain uses TRBV10-1 and TRBJ2-1; D tentatively reads TRBD1 or TRBD2 (7 bases each). V lost 4 bases and J lost 9, with 16 bases in between. The CDR3 is 14 amino acids. Germline V gene data show CDR1 as WNHNN and CDR2 as SYGVQD (reference sequence). The CDR3 loop is CASSVAGGGTEQFF. CDR3 DNA sequence: TGCGCCAGCAGTGTCGCAGGGGGGGGGACTGAGCAGTTCTTC.

CDR3 protein: CASSDRPNEKLFF. Here the CDR3 DNA reads TGTGCCAGCAGCGACAGGCCCAATGAAAAACTGTTTTTT. The V and J genes are TRBV28 and TRBJ1-4; weak D call: TRBD1 (6 bases). Trimming cost V 6 bases and J 5 bases, with 10 bases left between them. Germline V gene lookup returns CDR1 MDHEN and CDR2 SYDVKM. The CDR3 has 13 amino acids.

V and J are TRBV30 and TRBJ1-2; D is possibly TRBD1 (5 bases). V lost 4 bases, J lost 8 bases, and 17 bases lay in between. Germline V gene data show CDR1 as GTSNPN and CDR2 as SVGIG (reference sequence). The CDR3 contains 13 residues. CDR3 nucleotides: TGTGCCTGGATGGTGTTAGGGGCGGAAGGCTACACCTTC. This gives the protein CAWMVLGAEGYTF.

The chain carries TRBV11-2 and TRBJ1-4, with a possible D match to TRBD1 (6 bases). This CDR3 contains 14 residues. The V gene's germline CDR1 is SGHAT and CDR2 FQNNGV. The V end was cut by 8 bases, the J end by 7 bases, with 17 bases between. The CDR3 coding sequence is TGTGCCAGCGCTTCCAGGGGACTAACTGAAAAACTGTTTTTT. It codes for CASASRGLTEKLFF.

The chain couples TRBV19 to TRBJ1-3; no firm D call. The CDR3 is 13 residues long. The germline V gene encodes CDR1 LNHDA and CDR2 SQIVND (reference sequence). Trimming stripped 7 bases from V and 8 bases from J, with 15 bases between. CDR3 residues: CASIGRFSDTIYF. DNA of the CDR3: TGTGCCAGTATCGGGAGGTTTTCTGACACCATATATTTT.

This clone was counted at least ten times. The genes are TRBV7-3 and TRBJ2-1; tentatively, D is TRBD2 (6 bases). V lost 3 bases, J lost 7 bases, and 10 bases lay in between. Looked up from germline, CDR1 is SGHTA and CDR2 is FQGTGA. The CDR3 is 13 residues long. CDR3 region: CASSFSGGNEQFF. CDR3 nucleotide sequence: TGTGCCAGCAGCTTTTCTGGGGGGAATGAGCAGTTCTTC.

The genes are TRBV30 and TRBJ2-4; 15 bases fit TRBD2. With 1 base clipped from V and 9 bases from J, the junction kept 4 bases outside the gene matches. Looked up from germline, CDR1 is GTSNPN and CDR2 is SVGIG (reference sequence). There are 15 residues in the CDR3. DNA of the CDR3: TGTGCCTGGAGTGCAGGACTAGCGGGAGGGTTCATTCAGTACTTC. It specifies CAWSAGLAGGFIQYF. Full variable domain (outside the CDR3, taken from reference TRBV30 and TRBJ2-4): SQTIHQWPATLVQPVGSPLSLECTVEGTSNPNLYWYRQAAGRGLQLLFYSVGIGQISSEVPQNLSASRPQDRQFILSSKKLLLSDSGFYLCAWSAGLAGGFIQYFGAGTRLSVL.

The chain has TRBV5-6 and TRBJ2-1; TRBD2 matches at 13 bases. V dropped 6 bases and J dropped 0; count of bases not matched to a gene: 9. This CDR3 comprises 18 residues. Germline CDR1 and CDR2: SGHDT and YYEEEE. CDR3 nucleotide sequence: TGTGCCAGCACCCAAGAGGGACTAGCGGGGAGCTCCTACAATGAGCAGTTCTTC. Encoded protein: CASTQEGLAGSSYNEQFF.

CDR3 in DNA: TGTGCCACCAGCAGAGAGCGCCCGACGAGCTCCTACAATGAGCAGTTCTTC. Residues: CATSRERPTSSYNEQFF. The chain recombines TRBV15 with TRBJ2-1; D remains ambiguous. Per the germline V gene, CDR1 is LNHNV and CDR2 is YYDKDF (reference sequence). There are 17 residues in the CDR3. The V end lost 0 bases, the J end lost 0 bases, and 12 bases lay between the germline ends.

The chain employs TRBV11-2 and TRBJ2-7; D is uncertain. CDR3 size: 12 residues. Germline V gives CDR1 SGHAT, CDR2 FQNNGV. Deletions cut 5 bases from V and 6 bases from J, with 11 bases between. The CDR3 DNA sequence: TGTGCCAGCAGCCCCCCCGGGCGCGAGCAGTACTTC. Protein product: CASSPPGREQYF.